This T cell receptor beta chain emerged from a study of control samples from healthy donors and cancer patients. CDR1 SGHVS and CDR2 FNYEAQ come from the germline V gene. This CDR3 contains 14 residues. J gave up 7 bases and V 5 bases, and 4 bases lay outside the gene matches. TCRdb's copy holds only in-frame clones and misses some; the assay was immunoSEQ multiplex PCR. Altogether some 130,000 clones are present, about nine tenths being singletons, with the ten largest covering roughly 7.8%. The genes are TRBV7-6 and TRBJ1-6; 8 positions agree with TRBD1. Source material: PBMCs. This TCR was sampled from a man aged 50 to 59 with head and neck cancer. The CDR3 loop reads CASSVRQGNSPLHF. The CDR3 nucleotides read TGTGCCAGCAGCGTACGACAGGGGAATTCACCCCTCCACTTT.